A selection of T cell receptor beta chains follows, all from one sample in a study of post-analysis software for immune sequencing data. MiXCR, run by TCRdb on the PCR reads, gives a single entry per CDR3 protein. The sample consists of roughly 600,000 distinct CDR3 sequences, roughly 40% of them appearing once. The sample comprised blood. The receptors were gathered from a girl aged 5-17 years with multiple sclerosis. CDR3s include the opening cysteine and the closing phenylalanine or tryptophan. Fields, in order: D gene, J gene, V gene, clone size, CDR3 DNA, CDR3 protein. D genes are given only for firm matches. Clone sizes are given selectively: once, few, many, or a class where the clone is expanded.

D gene: TRBD1; J gene: TRBJ2-3; V gene: TRBV10-3; clone size: NA; CDR3 DNA: TGTGCCTTCGGACAGGGGGCTGAAGATACGCAGTATTTT; CDR3 protein: CAFGQGAEDTQYF
D gene: NA; J gene: TRBJ2-7; V gene: TRBV29-1; clone size: NA; CDR3 DNA: TGCAGCGTTGCTCCGGGAAGCTACGAGCAGTACTTC; CDR3 protein: CSVAPGSYEQYF
D gene: NA; J gene: TRBJ1-1; V gene: TRBV29-1; clone size: NA; CDR3 DNA: TGCAGCGTTGGATACAGCTCTATGAACACTGAAGCTTTCTTT; CDR3 protein: CSVGYSSMNTEAFF
D gene: NA; J gene: TRBJ1-5; V gene: TRBV6-1; clone size: NA; CDR3 DNA: TGTGCCAGCAGTGGGAAGGGGATTAGCAATCAGCCCCAGCATTTT; CDR3 protein: CASSGKGISNQPQHF
D gene: NA; J gene: TRBJ2-7; V gene: TRBV19; clone size: NA; CDR3 DNA: TGTGCCAGTACCTCAAGTAGGCACGAGCAGTACTTC; CDR3 protein: CASTSSRHEQYF
D gene: TRBD1; J gene: TRBJ2-1; V gene: TRBV12-3/TRBV12-4; clone size: NA; CDR3 DNA: TGTGCCAGCAGCCCGGGACAGGTCCCCCTCGAGCAGTTCTTC; CDR3 protein: CASSPGQVPLEQFF
D gene: TRBD2; J gene: TRBJ2-6; V gene: TRBV20-1; clone size: few; CDR3 DNA: TGCAGTGCTAGAGATGGGACTACTGGGGCCAACGTCCTGACTTTC; CDR3 protein: CSARDGTTGANVLTF
D gene: NA; J gene: TRBJ1-6; V gene: TRBV27; clone size: once; CDR3 DNA: TGTGCCAGCAGCCCGGAGGAAGGTGGGTTCCCCCTCCACTTT; CDR3 protein: CASSPEEGGFPLHF
D gene: TRBD2; J gene: TRBJ2-5; V gene: TRBV12-3/TRBV12-4; clone size: NA; CDR3 DNA: TGTGCCGGCAGTTCCCCGGGACTAGCGGTCCAAGAGACCCAGTACTTC; CDR3 protein: CAGSSPGLAVQETQYF
D gene: NA; J gene: TRBJ1-5; V gene: TRBV28; clone size: NA; CDR3 DNA: TGTGCCAGCAGTTGGGCTGTCCCCAATCAGCCCCAGCATTTT; CDR3 protein: CASSWAVPNQPQHF
D gene: NA; J gene: TRBJ2-3; V gene: TRBV12-3/TRBV12-4; clone size: NA; CDR3 DNA: TGTGCCAGCCGCCTAGGCGAGAGCACAGATACGCAGTATTTT; CDR3 protein: CASRLGESTDTQYF
D gene: TRBD1; J gene: TRBJ1-2; V gene: TRBV12-3/TRBV12-4; clone size: few; CDR3 DNA: TGTGCCAGCAGTGACAGGGCCTATGGCTACACCTTC; CDR3 protein: CASSDRAYGYTF
D gene: NA; J gene: TRBJ1-1; V gene: TRBV7-8; clone size: NA; CDR3 DNA: TGTGCCAGCAGCGTATCCAGGGGAGGAACTGAAGCTTTCTTT; CDR3 protein: CASSVSRGGTEAFF
D gene: NA; J gene: TRBJ2-1; V gene: TRBV5-1; clone size: NA; CDR3 DNA: TGCGCCAGCAGATTGGGGCTAGCGAGTGAGCAGTTCTTC; CDR3 protein: CASRLGLASEQFF
D gene: NA; J gene: TRBJ2-3; V gene: TRBV6-1; clone size: once; CDR3 DNA: TGTGCCAGCAGGAACATGGACTATCTGGGAGATACGCAGTATTTT; CDR3 protein: CASRNMDYLGDTQYF
D gene: NA; J gene: TRBJ1-4; V gene: TRBV2; clone size: NA; CDR3 DNA: TGTGCCAGCAATTGGGGGGACGGCGAAAAACTGTTTTTT; CDR3 protein: CASNWGDGEKLFF
D gene: TRBD2; J gene: TRBJ2-5; V gene: TRBV6-1; clone size: NA; CDR3 DNA: TGTGCCAGCAGTGTACAGCGGGGGGGCCAGCCCCAGACCCAGTACTTC; CDR3 protein: CASSVQRGGQPQTQYF
D gene: TRBD2; J gene: TRBJ2-1; V gene: TRBV5-5; clone size: many; CDR3 DNA: TGTGCCAGCAGCCCCGGGACTAGCGGATCCAATGAGCAGTTCTTC; CDR3 protein: CASSPGTSGSNEQFF
D gene: NA; J gene: TRBJ1-2; V gene: TRBV30; clone size: NA; CDR3 DNA: TGTGCCCTCAACCCTGAGCGCGTCTATGGCTACACCTTC; CDR3 protein: CALNPERVYGYTF
D gene: NA; J gene: TRBJ2-7; V gene: TRBV12-3/TRBV12-4; clone size: few; CDR3 DNA: TGTGCCAGCAGCCCCCAACAGGGTATTCAGTACTTC; CDR3 protein: CASSPQQGIQYF
D gene: NA; J gene: TRBJ2-6; V gene: TRBV10-3; clone size: NA; CDR3 DNA: TGTGCCATCAGCGACAGTGGCTCTGGGGCCAACGTCCTGACTTTC; CDR3 protein: CAISDSGSGANVLTF
D gene: TRBD2; J gene: TRBJ2-7; V gene: TRBV11-2; clone size: NA; CDR3 DNA: TGTGCCAGCAGCCATAATAGCGGGGGAAAGTACTTC; CDR3 protein: CASSHNSGGKYF
D gene: TRBD1; J gene: TRBJ2-1; V gene: TRBV29-1; clone size: NA; CDR3 DNA: TGCGGCGTTCAATATCTTGGACAGGGTTTTAACAATGAGCAGTTCTTC; CDR3 protein: CGVQYLGQGFNNEQFF
D gene: TRBD1; J gene: TRBJ2-3; V gene: TRBV20-1; clone size: NA; CDR3 DNA: TGCAGTGCTTACAGGGGGCTAGGCACAGATACGCAGTATTTT; CDR3 protein: CSAYRGLGTDTQYF
D gene: NA; J gene: TRBJ2-7; V gene: TRBV7-3; clone size: NA; CDR3 DNA: TGTGCCAGCAGCTTAAGAGGGGGGGCGACCTACGAGCACTGCTTC; CDR3 protein: CASSLRGGATYEHCF
D gene: NA; J gene: TRBJ2-5; V gene: TRBV9; clone size: NA; CDR3 DNA: TGTGCCAGCACCCTCGGACCCAGCCAAGAGACCCAGTACTTC; CDR3 protein: CASTLGPSQETQYF
D gene: TRBD2; J gene: TRBJ2-1; V gene: TRBV5-1; clone size: NA; CDR3 DNA: TGCGCCAGCAGCCCATACCGAGGACTAGCGGGGGGGAATGAGCAGTTCTTC; CDR3 protein: CASSPYRGLAGGNEQFF
D gene: TRBD1; J gene: TRBJ2-1; V gene: TRBV7-9; clone size: NA; CDR3 DNA: TGTGCCAGCAGCGACAGGGGTGGCCCAATCAATGAGCAGTTCTTC; CDR3 protein: CASSDRGGPINEQFF
D gene: NA; J gene: TRBJ1-1; V gene: TRBV20-1; clone size: NA; CDR3 DNA: TGCAGTGCTATGGGACACTTGAACACTGAAGCTTTCTTT; CDR3 protein: CSAMGHLNTEAFF
D gene: NA; J gene: TRBJ2-3; V gene: TRBV20-1; clone size: NA; CDR3 DNA: TGCAGTGCTACAGGGTTCGGGGCAGATACGCAGTATTTT; CDR3 protein: CSATGFGADTQYF